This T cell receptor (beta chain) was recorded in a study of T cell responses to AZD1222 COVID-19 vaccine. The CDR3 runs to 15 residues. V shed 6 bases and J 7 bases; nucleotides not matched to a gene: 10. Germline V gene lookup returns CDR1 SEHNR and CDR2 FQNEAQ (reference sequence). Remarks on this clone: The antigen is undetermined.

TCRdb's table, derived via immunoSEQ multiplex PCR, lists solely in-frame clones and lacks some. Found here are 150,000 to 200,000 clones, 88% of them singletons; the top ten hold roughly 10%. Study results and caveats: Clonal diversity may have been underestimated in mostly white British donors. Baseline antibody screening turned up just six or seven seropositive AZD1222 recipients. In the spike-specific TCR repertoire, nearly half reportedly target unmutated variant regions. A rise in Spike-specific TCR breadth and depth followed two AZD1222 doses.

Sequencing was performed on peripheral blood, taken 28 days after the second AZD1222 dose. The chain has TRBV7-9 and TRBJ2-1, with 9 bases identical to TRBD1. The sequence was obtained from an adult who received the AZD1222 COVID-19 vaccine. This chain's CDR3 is CASREGTGKYNEQFF. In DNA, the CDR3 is TGTGCCAGCAGGGAAGGGACAGGGAAGTATAATGAGCAGTTCTTC.